The clone carrying this T cell receptor beta chain occurred a few times. Its antigen remains unknown. The sample comes from a study of T cells in Graves' hyperthyroidism and ophthalmopathy. The study's findings and limits: Most thyroid clonotypes that were expanded above 0.001 also turned up in blood. The model predicted ophthalmopathy a median approximately 6 months before onset.

TCR beta CDR3 regions were amplified from RNA transcripts. Researchers ran a first-round RT-PCR on the TCR CDR3 using the HTBI primer set. TCRdb independently ran MiXCR on the multiplex PCR reads; one entry per CDR3 protein. The sample lists about 640,000 distinct CDR3 sequences; around 21% were seen once. Uncontrolled infection, other autoimmune disease, pregnancy or lactation led to exclusion. The CDR3 consists of 15 residues. V lost 6 bases and J 1 base, leaving 14 bases between the germline ends. Germline V gene lookup returns CDR1 MNHEY and CDR2 SMNVEV (reference sequence). The chain recombines TRBV27 with TRBJ2-3, with D perhaps being TRBD1 or TRBD2 (5 bases each). The specimen was blood. The origin of this receptor is a man under 40 with Graves' ophthalmopathy. The CDR3 loop is CASSHHRDRTDTQYF. CDR3 sequence (DNA): TGTGCCAGCAGCCACCACCGGGACCGCACAGATACGCAGTATTTT.